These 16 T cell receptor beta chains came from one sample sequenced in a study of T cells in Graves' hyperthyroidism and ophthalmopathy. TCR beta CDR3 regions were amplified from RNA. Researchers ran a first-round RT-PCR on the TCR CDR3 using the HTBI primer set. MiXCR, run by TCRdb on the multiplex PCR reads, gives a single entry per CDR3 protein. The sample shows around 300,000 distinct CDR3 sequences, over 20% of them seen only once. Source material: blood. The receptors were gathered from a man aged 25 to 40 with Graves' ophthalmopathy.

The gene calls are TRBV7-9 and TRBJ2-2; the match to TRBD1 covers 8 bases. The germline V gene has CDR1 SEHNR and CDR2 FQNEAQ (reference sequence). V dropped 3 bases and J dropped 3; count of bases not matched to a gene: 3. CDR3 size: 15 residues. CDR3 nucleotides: TGTGCCAGCAGCTTGGCAGGGGGCGACACCGGGGAGCTGTTTTTT. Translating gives CASSLAGGDTGELFF. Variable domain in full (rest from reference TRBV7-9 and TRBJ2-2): DTGVSQNPRHKITKRGQNVTFRCDPISEHNRLYWYRQTLGQGPEFLTYFQNEAQLEKSRLLSDRFSAERPKGSFSTLEIQRTEQGDSAMYLCASSLAGGDTGELFFGEGSRLTVL.

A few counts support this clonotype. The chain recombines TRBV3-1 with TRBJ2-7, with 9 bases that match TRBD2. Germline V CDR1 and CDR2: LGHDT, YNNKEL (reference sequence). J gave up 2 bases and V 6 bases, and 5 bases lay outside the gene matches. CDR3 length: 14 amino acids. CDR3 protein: CASSRLADTYEQYF. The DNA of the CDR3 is TGTGCCAGCAGTCGACTAGCGGATACCTACGAGCAGTACTTC.

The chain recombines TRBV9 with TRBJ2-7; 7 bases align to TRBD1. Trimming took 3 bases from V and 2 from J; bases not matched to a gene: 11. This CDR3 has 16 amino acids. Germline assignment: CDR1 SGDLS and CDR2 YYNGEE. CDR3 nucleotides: TGTGCCAGCAGCGGTTCCAGACAGGGCCCCACCTACGAGCAGTACTTC. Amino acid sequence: CASSGSRQGPTYEQYF. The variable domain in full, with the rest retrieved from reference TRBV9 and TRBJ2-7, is DSGVTQTPKHLITATGQRVTLRCSPRSGDLSVYWYQQSLDQGLQFLIQYYNGEERAKGNILERFSAQQFPDLHSELNLSSLELGDSALYFCASSGSRQGPTYEQYFGPGTRLTVT.

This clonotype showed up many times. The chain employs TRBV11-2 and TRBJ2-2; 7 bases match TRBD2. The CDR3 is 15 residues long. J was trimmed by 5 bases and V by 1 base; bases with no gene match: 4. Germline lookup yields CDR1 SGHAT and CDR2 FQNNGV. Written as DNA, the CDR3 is TGTGCCAGCAGCTTAGTTCTGGGAGGGACCGGGGAGCTGTTTTTT. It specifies CASSLVLGGTGELFF.

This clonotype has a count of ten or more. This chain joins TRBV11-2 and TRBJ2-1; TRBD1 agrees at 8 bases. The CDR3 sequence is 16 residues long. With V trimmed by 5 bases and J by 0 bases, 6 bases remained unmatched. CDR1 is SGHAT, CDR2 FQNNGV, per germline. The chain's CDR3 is CASSNRGASSYNEQFF. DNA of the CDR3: TGTGCCAGCAGCAACAGGGGGGCCAGCTCCTACAATGAGCAGTTCTTC.

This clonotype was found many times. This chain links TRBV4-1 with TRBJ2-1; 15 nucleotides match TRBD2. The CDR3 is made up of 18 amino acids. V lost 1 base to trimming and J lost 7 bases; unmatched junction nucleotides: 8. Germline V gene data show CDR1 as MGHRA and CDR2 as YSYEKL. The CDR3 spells CASSQALWTSGRGNEQFF. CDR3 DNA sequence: TGCGCCAGCAGCCAAGCACTATGGACTAGCGGGAGGGGAAATGAGCAGTTCTTC.

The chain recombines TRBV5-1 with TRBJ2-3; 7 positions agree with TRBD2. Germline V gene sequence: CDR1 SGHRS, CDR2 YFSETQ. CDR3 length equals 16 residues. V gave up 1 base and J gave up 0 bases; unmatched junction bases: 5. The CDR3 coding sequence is TGCGCCAGCAGCTTGATCGGGAGGCCTAGCACAGATACGCAGTATTTT. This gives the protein CASSLIGRPSTDTQYF.

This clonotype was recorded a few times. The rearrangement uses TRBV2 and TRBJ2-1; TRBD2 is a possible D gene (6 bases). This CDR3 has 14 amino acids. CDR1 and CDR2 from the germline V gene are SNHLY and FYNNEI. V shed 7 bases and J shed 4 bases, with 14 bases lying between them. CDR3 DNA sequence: TGTGCCAGCACGAAGTGGGGGGATTACAATGAGCAGTTCTTC. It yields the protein CASTKWGDYNEQFF.

The CDR3 loop reads CASSPQLAGGTDTQYF. The CDR3 DNA follows: TGTGCCAGCTCACCACAACTAGCGGGAGGCACAGATACGCAGTATTTT. The V gene is TRBV18, the J gene TRBJ2-3; 11 bases are shared with TRBD2. V lost 1 base and J lost 1; bases outside the gene matches: 1. Germline CDR1 is KGHSH and CDR2 is LQKENI. This CDR3 region has 16 residues.

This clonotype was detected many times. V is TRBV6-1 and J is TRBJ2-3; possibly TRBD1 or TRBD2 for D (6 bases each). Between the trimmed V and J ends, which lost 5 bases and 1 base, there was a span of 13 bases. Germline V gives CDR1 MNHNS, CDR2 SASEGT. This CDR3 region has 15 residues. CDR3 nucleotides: TGTGCCAGCAGTTACGGAGGGGGAGGCACAGATACGCAGTATTTT. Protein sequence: CASSYGGGGTDTQYF.

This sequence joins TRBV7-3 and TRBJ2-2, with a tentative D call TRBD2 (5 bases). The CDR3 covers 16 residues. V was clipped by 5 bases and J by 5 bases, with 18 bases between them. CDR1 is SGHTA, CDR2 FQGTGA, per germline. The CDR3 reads CASSPGPSEGTGELFF. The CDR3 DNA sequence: TGTGCCAGCAGCCCCGGACCTTCAGAGGGAACCGGGGAGCTGTTTTTT.

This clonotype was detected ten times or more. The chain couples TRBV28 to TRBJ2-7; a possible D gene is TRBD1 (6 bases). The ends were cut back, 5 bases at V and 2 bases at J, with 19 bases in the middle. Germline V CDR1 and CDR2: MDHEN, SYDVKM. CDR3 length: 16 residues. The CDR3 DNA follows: TGTGCCAGCAGTGTATCCGGGACAAAAGGGACCTACGAGCAGTACTTC. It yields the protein CASSVSGTKGTYEQYF. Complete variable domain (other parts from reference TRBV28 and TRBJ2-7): DVKVTQSSRYLVKRTGEKVFLECVQDMDHENMFWYRQDPGLGLRLIYFSYDVKMKEKGDIPEGYSVSREKKERFSLILESASTNQTSMYLCASSVSGTKGTYEQYFGPGTRLTVT.

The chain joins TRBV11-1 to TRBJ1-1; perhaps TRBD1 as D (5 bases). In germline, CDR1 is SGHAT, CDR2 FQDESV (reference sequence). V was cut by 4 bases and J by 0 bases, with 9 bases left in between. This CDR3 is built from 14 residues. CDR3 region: CASSWGGMNTEAFF. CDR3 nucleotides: TGTGCCAGCAGCTGGGGGGGGATGAACACTGAAGCTTTCTTT.

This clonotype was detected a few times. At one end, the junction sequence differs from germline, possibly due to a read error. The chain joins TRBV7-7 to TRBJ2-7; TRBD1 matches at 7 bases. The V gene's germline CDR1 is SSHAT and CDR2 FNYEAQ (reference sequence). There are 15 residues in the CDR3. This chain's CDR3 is CASSIPTGTDYEQYF. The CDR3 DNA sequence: TGTGCTAGCAGCATACCGACAGGGACGGACTACGAGCAGTACTTC.

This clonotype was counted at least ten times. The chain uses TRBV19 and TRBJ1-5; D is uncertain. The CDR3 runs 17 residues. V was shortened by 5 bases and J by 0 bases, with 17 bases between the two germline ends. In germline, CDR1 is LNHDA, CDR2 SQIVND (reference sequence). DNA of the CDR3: TGTGCCAGTAGTGCCCGCCCTATCAGAAATAGCAATCAGCCCCAGCATTTT. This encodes CASSARPIRNSNQPQHF.

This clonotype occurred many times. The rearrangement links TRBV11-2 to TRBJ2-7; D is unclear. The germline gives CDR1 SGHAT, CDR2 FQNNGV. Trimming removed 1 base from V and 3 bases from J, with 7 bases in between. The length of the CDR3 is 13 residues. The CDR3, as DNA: TGTGCCAGCAGCTTAGCTCTGGGCTACGAGCAGTACTTC. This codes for CASSLALGYEQYF.